This T cell receptor (beta chain) was obtained from a study of blood T cells in healthy people across ages. In the study overall: Using template switching, researchers captured about one barcoded beta molecule for each two T cells.

Next came a second PCR, run for roughly 6 to 11 cycles, which used a sample-barcoded 5' primer along with a J-beta primer mix. Tags on each cDNA molecule came from a template-switch adaptor with 12 random nucleotides. TCRdb independently ran MiXCR on the 5' RACE reads; one entry per CDR3 protein. The sample gives about 1,600,000 distinct CDR3 sequences, 42% of which show up once; 7.9% is in the top ten. Donor samples were obtained from healthy Caucasian individuals from Russia, aged 6 to 90. CDR1 and CDR2 (germline): PRHDT, FYEKMQ (reference sequence). J was trimmed by 4 bases and V by 3 bases; bases with no gene match: 9. This CDR3 spans 17 amino acids.

The chain employs TRBV13 and TRBJ2-1; TRBD1 agrees at 10 bases. The clonotype originates from a woman under 30 in good health. Sequencing input: blood. CDR3 DNA: TGTGCCAGCAGCTTCGAAGGGACAGGGGCCTCATACAATGAGCAGTTCTTC. It translates to CASSFEGTGASYNEQFF.